A single sample is the source of the 29 T cell receptor beta chains below, sequenced in a study of T cells in localized non-small cell lung cancer. Profiled with immunoSEQ multiplex PCR; TCRdb holds only in-frame clones, not every one. The sample gives about 82,000 clones, over 70% of which show up once; less than 20% is in the top ten. This sample comprised PBMCs, obtained before any cancer treatment. The receptors shown here come from a man aged 35 to 69 with stage II squamous cell lung carcinoma.

The chain uses TRBV28 and TRBJ1-5; D remains unclear. Germline V gives CDR1 MDHEN, CDR2 SYDVKM. Trimming cost V 4 bases and J 0 bases, with 10 bases left between them. This CDR3 is built from 15 residues. CDR3 sequence (DNA): TGTGCCAGCAGTTCCACCCCAGGTAGCAATCAGCCCCAGCATTTT. This translates into CASSSTPGSNQPQHF.

This clone came up a few times. The rearrangement uses TRBV4-1 and TRBJ1-2; D call uncertain. The CDR3 is made up of 15 amino acids. Trimming shortened V by 2 bases and J by 3 bases, and 13 bases separated the two germline ends. Germline V lookup: CDR1 MGHRA, CDR2 YSYEKL. The CDR3 loop reads CASSQPRTDYYGYTF. CDR3 bases: TGCGCCAGCAGCCAACCCCGGACGGACTACTATGGCTACACCTTC.

The chain uses TRBV29-1 and TRBJ2-3; D gene ambiguous. V lost 3 bases, J lost 4 bases, and 8 bases lay in between. Germline V gives CDR1 SQVTM, CDR2 ANQGSEA. This CDR3 has 12 residues. CDR3: CSVEPLADTQYF. The CDR3 region has the DNA TGCAGCGTTGAGCCGCTAGCAGATACGCAGTATTTT.

This clone was detected only a few times. V is TRBV30 and J is TRBJ2-1, with 8 bases aligning to TRBD1. Germline values: CDR1 GTSNPN, CDR2 SVGIG (reference sequence). J lost 6 bases, V lost 3 bases, and 10 bases had no gene match. The CDR3 is 15 residues long. The CDR3 nucleotides are TGTGCCTGGAGAAGGGACAGGTTTCGGATCAATGAGCAGTTCTTC. Its translation: CAWRRDRFRINEQFF.

J is TRBJ1-3 and V is TRBV30, with D maybe TRBD1 (5 bases). Trimming shortened V by 3 bases and J by 3 bases, and 12 bases separated the two germline ends. This CDR3 has 14 amino acids. CDR1 is GTSNPN, CDR2 SVGIG, per germline (reference sequence). CDR3 loop: CAWRATGGGNTIYF. CDR3 DNA sequence: TGTGCCTGGAGAGCAACAGGAGGTGGAAACACCATATATTTT.

The chain employs TRBV18 and TRBJ2-7, with TRBD1 as a possible D gene (5 bases). V shed 0 bases and J shed 2 bases, with 14 bases lying between them. The CDR3 has 16 amino acids. Germline values: CDR1 KGHSH, CDR2 LQKENI. CDR3 in amino acids: CASSPPWGRSTYEQYF. The CDR3 nucleotides are TGTGCCAGCTCACCACCGTGGGGCCGATCAACCTACGAGCAGTACTTC.

DNA of the CDR3: TGTGCCAGTAAGCAGGGATGGAACACTGAAGCTTTCTTT. This codes for CASKQGWNTEAFF. V usage is TRBV19 and J usage is TRBJ1-1, with TRBD1 as a possible D gene (5 bases). The length of the CDR3 is 13 residues. The V end was cut by 7 bases, the J end by 1 base, with 10 bases between. The germline V gene encodes CDR1 LNHDA and CDR2 SQIVND (reference sequence). Based on the CDR3 plus reference TRBV19 and TRBJ1-1, the full variable domain is DGGITQSPKYLFRKEGQNVTLSCEQNLNHDAMYWYRQDPGQGLRLIYYSQIVNDFQKGDIAEGYSVSREKKESFPLTVTSAQKNPTAFYLCASKQGWNTEAFFGQGTRLTVV.

This clone was detected many times. The rearrangement joins TRBV9 to TRBJ1-3; perhaps TRBD1 as D (5 bases). The CDR3 extends over 14 amino acids. Germline CDR1 and CDR2: SGDLS and YYNGEE. The germline V and J ends were trimmed by 3 bases and 0 bases, with 7 bases remaining between them. The DNA for the CDR3 is TGTGCCAGCAGCGAACAGGTCTCTGGAAACACCATATATTTT. It is translated as CASSEQVSGNTIYF.

This chain connects TRBV25-1 to TRBJ2-7; the D gene is possibly TRBD1 (7 bases). Germline V gene lookup returns CDR1 MGHDK and CDR2 SYGVNS. The CDR3 is made up of 16 amino acids. The V end was cut by 3 bases, the J end by 0 bases, with 15 bases between. Here the CDR3 reads CASSDRQGGYSYEQYF. CDR3 in DNA: TGTGCCAGCAGTGATAGACAGGGAGGATACTCCTACGAGCAGTACTTC.

The V and J genes are TRBV7-9 and TRBJ1-5; the match to TRBD1 covers 7 bases. CDR3 size: 15 residues. With 5 bases clipped from V and 2 bases from J, the junction kept 6 bases outside the gene matches. The germline CDR1 and CDR2 sequences are SEHNR and FQNEAQ (reference sequence). DNA of the CDR3: TGTGCCAGCAGCGAACAGGGGTTGGGCAATCAGCCCCAGCATTTT. It codes for CASSEQGLGNQPQHF.

This clone was seen only a few times. Other DNA sequences in the same sample also yield this CDR3. This chain links TRBV14 with TRBJ1-2; D is uncertain. Trimming stripped 1 base from V and 5 bases from J, with 2 bases between. Germline CDR1 reads SGHDN; CDR2 reads FVKESK. The CDR3 is 11 amino acids. This CDR3 reads CASSQGYGYTF. For the CDR3, the DNA is TGTGCCAGCAGCCAAGGATATGGCTACACCTTC.

The chain combines TRBV14 with TRBJ2-3; D is unclear. Trimming removed 0 bases from V and 1 base from J, with 14 bases in between. The CDR3 spans 17 residues. Germline V gene data show CDR1 as SGHDN and CDR2 as FVKESK. The CDR3: CASSQDRVGLRTDTQYF. Written as DNA, the CDR3 is TGTGCCAGCAGCCAAGATCGGGTGGGATTACGCACAGATACGCAGTATTTT.

Notes on this clone: Relative to the germline gene, one junction end is altered; a read error may explain this. Different DNA sequences within this sample yield the same CDR3. The genes are TRBV27 and TRBJ2-7; 9 bases are a match to TRBD2. Germline CDR1 is MNHEY and CDR2 is SMNVEV (reference sequence). The CDR3 is 16 amino acids. The CDR3 spells CATLDRAGGAAYEQYF. CDR3 coding DNA: TGTGCCACCCTAGATCGAGCGGGAGGTGCGGCCTACGAGCAATACTTC.

The chain carries TRBV7-6 and TRBJ1-1, with D maybe TRBD1 (5 bases). The length of the CDR3 is 13 residues. Looked up from germline, CDR1 is SGHVS and CDR2 is FNYEAQ. V lost 5 bases and J lost 4, with 11 bases in between. In nucleotides, the CDR3 is TGTGCCAGCAGCCGACGGGGGGGCACTGAAGCTTTCTTT. Translated, it gives CASSRRGGTEAFF.

Only a few counts were recorded for this clone. The genes are TRBV28 and TRBJ2-1; tentatively, D is TRBD2 (5 bases). V lost 7 bases and J 8 bases, leaving 24 bases between the germline ends. The length of the CDR3 is 16 residues. The V gene's germline CDR1 is MDHEN and CDR2 SYDVKM. The CDR3 sequence is CASTRSRALVSDEQFF. The CDR3 DNA sequence: TGTGCCAGCACCCGATCGCGGGCGTTGGTCTCGGATGAGCAGTTCTTC.

In DNA, the CDR3 is TGTGCCAGTAGTGAGACGGGGTACTCACCCCTCCACTTT. It yields the protein CASSETGYSPLHF. V gene TRBV19 combines with J gene TRBJ1-6; D gene ambiguous. The CDR3 has 13 residues. The germline CDR1 and CDR2 sequences are LNHDA and SQIVND (reference sequence). Trimming removed 5 bases at V and 10 bases at J, with 12 bases between. Combining the CDR3 with reference TRBV19 and TRBJ1-6 gives the whole variable domain DGGITQSPKYLFRKEGQNVTLSCEQNLNHDAMYWYRQDPGQGLRLIYYSQIVNDFQKGDIAEGYSVSREKKESFPLTVTSAQKNPTAFYLCASSETGYSPLHFGNGTRLTVT.

V gene TRBV20-1 combines with J gene TRBJ2-7, with D unclear. CDR3 length: 11 residues. Germline V CDR1 and CDR2: DFQATT, SNEGSKA (reference sequence). Trimming removed 3 bases from V and 3 bases from J, with 6 bases in between. Here the CDR3 reads CSASNLYEQYF. In nucleotides, the CDR3 is TGCAGTGCTAGTAACCTCTACGAGCAGTACTTC.

The V gene is TRBV7-9, the J gene TRBJ1-1; D uncertain. The CDR3 consists of 14 residues. CDR1 is SEHNR, CDR2 FQNEAQ, per germline (reference sequence). Trimming took off 1 base at V and 0 bases at J, with 6 bases between the two ends. The CDR3 nucleotides read TGTGCCAGCAGCTTAGGCACAGTGAACACTGAAGCTTTCTTT. This translates into CASSLGTVNTEAFF.

This clone was counted only a few times. The V call is TRBV20-1, the J call TRBJ2-3; unclear D gene. Germline V lookup: CDR1 DFQATT, CDR2 SNEGSKA (reference sequence). CDR3 length equals 11 residues. CDR3 coding DNA: TGCAGCCCCCAATATACAGATACGCAGTATTTT. Its translation: CSPQYTDTQYF.

This clone was seen once. This sequence joins TRBV5-1 and TRBJ1-6, with a tentative D call TRBD1 (5 bases). Deletions cut 1 base from V and 10 bases from J, with 12 bases between. Germline assignment: CDR1 SGHRS and CDR2 YFSETQ. CDR3 length: 14 residues. CDR3 in DNA: TGCGCCAGCAGCTTGTCTGGGGGATACTCACCCCTCCACTTT. Protein: CASSLSGGYSPLHF.

This clone was observed a few times. This chain uses TRBV19 with TRBJ1-3; possibly TRBD1 for D (6 bases). Germline V CDR1 and CDR2: LNHDA, SQIVND (reference sequence). V gave up 4 bases and J gave up 4 bases, with 8 bases separating them. This CDR3 is built from 13 residues. CDR3 amino acids: CASSTDRGNTIYF. As DNA, the CDR3 is TGTGCCAGTAGTACCGACAGGGGAAACACCATATATTTT.

This chain links TRBV4-1 with TRBJ2-1; TRBD2 agrees at 10 bases. Germline assignment: CDR1 MGHRA and CDR2 YSYEKL. V trimming: 0 bases; J trimming: 7 bases; junction bases outside the gene matches: 3. This CDR3 comprises 15 residues. The CDR3 nucleotides read TGCGCCAGCAGCCAAGAACTACTAGCGGGGAATGAGCAGTTCTTC. This encodes CASSQELLAGNEQFF.

This clone was seen once. The chain has TRBV7-9 and TRBJ1-4, with 10 bases identical to TRBD1. CDR1 is SEHNR and CDR2 is FQNEAQ in the germline V gene (reference sequence). This CDR3 has 18 amino acids. The ends lost 4 bases at V and 0 bases at J; junction bases unmatched: 8. The CDR3 region is CASSSPGTGDSTNEKLFF. The CDR3 DNA follows: TGTGCCAGCAGCTCGCCCGGGACAGGGGATTCAACTAATGAAAAACTGTTTTTT.

V is TRBV7-9 and J is TRBJ2-7; D is perhaps TRBD1 or TRBD2 (5 bases each). CDR1 SEHNR and CDR2 FQNEAQ come from the germline V gene (reference sequence). The CDR3 consists of 13 residues. Trimming cost V 5 bases and J 7 bases, with 15 bases left between them. The CDR3 protein is CASSPRSGTEQYF. The CDR3 nucleotides read TGTGCCAGCAGCCCCCGATCAGGGACGGAGCAGTACTTC.

The gene calls are TRBV28 and TRBJ1-1, with D possibly being TRBD1 (5 bases). The CDR3 runs 12 residues. Germline loops: CDR1 MDHEN, CDR2 SYDVKM. V shed 3 bases and J shed 5 bases, with 7 bases lying between them. The CDR3 nucleotides read TGTGCCAGCAGTTTTTGGGGGACTGAAGCTTTCTTT. Translating gives CASSFWGTEAFF.

The CDR3 DNA follows: TGTGCCAGCAGCCAAGGTCGGTCACGCTCCTACAATGAGCAGTTCTTC. It yields the protein CASSQGRSRSYNEQFF. The gene calls are TRBV14 and TRBJ2-1; unclear D gene. The V gene's germline CDR1 is SGHDN and CDR2 FVKESK. The CDR3 loop spans 16 amino acids. V dropped 1 base and J dropped 0 bases, with 10 bases sitting between them.

The rearrangement uses TRBV28 and TRBJ2-7, with a weak D call TRBD2 (5 bases). The CDR3 runs 14 residues. V was trimmed by 2 bases and J by 2 bases, leaving 10 bases between them. CDR1 and CDR2 (germline): MDHEN, SYDVKM. The CDR3 bases are TGTGCCAGCAGTTTAACAGCGGATCCCTACGAGCAGTACTTC. Its translation is CASSLTADPYEQYF.

The chain has TRBV4-2 and TRBJ2-2; tentatively, D is TRBD1 (7 bases). This CDR3 is built from 17 residues. V dropped 0 bases and J dropped 4 bases, with 15 bases sitting between them. Germline-derived CDR1 and CDR2 are LGHNA and YNFKEQ. The CDR3 region has the DNA TGTGCCAGCAGCCAAGATCAGGGGGGTTCGGGCACCGGGGAGCTGTTTTTT. It codes for CASSQDQGGSGTGELFF.

The rearrangement joins TRBV14 to TRBJ1-2, with D uncertain. The ends were cut back, 0 bases at V and 7 bases at J, with 12 bases in the middle. Germline values: CDR1 SGHDN, CDR2 FVKESK. The length of the CDR3 is 14 residues. The CDR3 DNA sequence: TGTGCCAGCAGCCAAGACTACAACCGGGGTGGCTACACCTTC. Translated, it gives CASSQDYNRGGYTF.